The sequence of this T cell receptor beta chain was determined in a study of stem cell transplantation in POMP-related autoinflammatory disease. Study information: Hypothesis: faulty thymoproteasomes impair CD8+ T-cell selection, skewing TRB repertoires. Before transplant, CD4+ T cells skewed naive and CD8+ proportions were low.

Assay: immunoSEQ multiplex PCR; the TCRdb copy retains only in-frame clones and omits some. The sample contains approximately 11,000 clones, around nine tenths of which appear only once. Remarks on this clone: Its antigen is not identified.

Germline V gene lookup returns CDR1 SGHDT and CDR2 YYEEEE. Trimming left V 4 bases short and J 6 bases short, with 10 bases between. This CDR3 comprises 13 residues. Prominent immunodeficiency with autoinflammation defined PRAID. Study-level findings and limits: Patients with PRAID showed a restricted number of unique TRB V-J gene pairings. Across all analyzed T-cell subsets, patients with PRAID tended toward reduced diversity and increased clonality.

The sequenced sample was CD8+ T cells from PBMCs, obtained before stem cell transplantation. The TCR was taken from a human donor with POMP-related autoinflammation and immune dysregulation (PRAID). The J gene is TRBJ2-2, the V gene TRBV5-6; D unclear. The CDR3 region is CASSHPIAGELFF. The CDR3, as DNA: TGTGCCAGCAGCCATCCCATTGCCGGGGAGCTGTTTTTT.